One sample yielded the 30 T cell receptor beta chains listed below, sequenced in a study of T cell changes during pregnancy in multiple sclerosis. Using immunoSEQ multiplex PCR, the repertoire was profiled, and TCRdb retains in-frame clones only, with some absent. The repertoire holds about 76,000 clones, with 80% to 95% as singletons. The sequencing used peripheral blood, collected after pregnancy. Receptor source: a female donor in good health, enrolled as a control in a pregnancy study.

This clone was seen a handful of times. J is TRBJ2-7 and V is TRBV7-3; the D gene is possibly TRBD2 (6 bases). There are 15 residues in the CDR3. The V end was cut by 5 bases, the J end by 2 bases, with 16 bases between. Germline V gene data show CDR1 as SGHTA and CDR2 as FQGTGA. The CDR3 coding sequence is TGTGCCAGCAGCGTGGACTATGGAGGACCCTACGAGCAGTACTTC. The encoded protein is CASSVDYGGPYEQYF.

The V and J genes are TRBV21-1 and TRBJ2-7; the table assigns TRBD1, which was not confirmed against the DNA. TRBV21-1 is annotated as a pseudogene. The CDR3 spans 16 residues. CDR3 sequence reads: CASSKARGGQGDEQYF. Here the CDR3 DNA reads TGTGCCAGCAGCAAAGCGCGAGGGGGACAGGGGGACGAGCAGTACTTC.

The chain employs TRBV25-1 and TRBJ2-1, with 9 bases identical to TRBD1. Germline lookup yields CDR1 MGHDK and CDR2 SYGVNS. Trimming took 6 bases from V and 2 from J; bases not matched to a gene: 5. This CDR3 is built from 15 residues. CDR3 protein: CASRAGTGTYNEQFF. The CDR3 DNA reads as TGTGCCAGCAGAGCCGGGACAGGGACCTACAATGAGCAGTTCTTC.

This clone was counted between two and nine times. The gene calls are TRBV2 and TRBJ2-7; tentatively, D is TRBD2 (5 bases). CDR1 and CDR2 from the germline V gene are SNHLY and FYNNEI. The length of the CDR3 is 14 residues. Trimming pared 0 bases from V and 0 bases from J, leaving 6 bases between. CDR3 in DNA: TGTGCCAGCAGTGAAGCGGGAGTCTCCTACGAGCAGTACTTC. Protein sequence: CASSEAGVSYEQYF. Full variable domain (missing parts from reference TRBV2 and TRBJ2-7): EPEVTQTPSHQVTQMGQEVILRCVPISNHLYFYWYRQILGQKVEFLVSFYNNEISEKSEIFDDQFSVERPDGSNFTLKIRSTKLEDSAMYFCASSEAGVSYEQYFGPGTRLTVT.

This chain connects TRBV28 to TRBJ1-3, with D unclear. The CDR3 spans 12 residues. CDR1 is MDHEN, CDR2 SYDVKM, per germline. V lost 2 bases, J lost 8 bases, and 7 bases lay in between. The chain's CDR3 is CASSLDEDTIYF. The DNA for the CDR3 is TGTGCCAGCAGTTTAGATGAGGACACCATATATTTT.

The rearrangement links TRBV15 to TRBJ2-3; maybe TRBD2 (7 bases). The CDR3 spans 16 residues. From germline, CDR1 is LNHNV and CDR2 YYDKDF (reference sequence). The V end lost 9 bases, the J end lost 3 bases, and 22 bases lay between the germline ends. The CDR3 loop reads CATISGRGGRTDTQYF. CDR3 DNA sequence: TGTGCCACGATCTCTGGGAGGGGGGGCCGGACAGATACGCAGTATTTT.

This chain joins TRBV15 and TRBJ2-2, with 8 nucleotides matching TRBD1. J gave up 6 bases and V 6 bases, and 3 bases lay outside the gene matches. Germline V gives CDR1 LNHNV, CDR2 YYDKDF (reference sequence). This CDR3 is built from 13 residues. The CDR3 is CATRKQGAGELFF. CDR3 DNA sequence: TGTGCCACCAGAAAACAGGGGGCCGGGGAGCTGTTTTTT.

Written as DNA, the CDR3 is TGTGCCAGCAAACCCCTAGACAGCCTCACTGAAGCTTTCTTT. This translates into CASKPLDSLTEAFF. This sequence joins TRBV27 and TRBJ1-1; perhaps TRBD1 as D (5 bases). V was clipped by 7 bases and J by 4 bases, with 16 bases between them. Germline lookup yields CDR1 MNHEY and CDR2 SMNVEV (reference sequence). CDR3 length equals 14 residues.

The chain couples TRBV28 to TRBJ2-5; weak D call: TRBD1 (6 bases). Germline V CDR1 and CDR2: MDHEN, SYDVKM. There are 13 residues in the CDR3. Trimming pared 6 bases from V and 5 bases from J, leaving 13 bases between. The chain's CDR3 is CASRVQGRETQYF. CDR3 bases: TGTGCCAGCAGGGTACAGGGAAGGGAGACCCAGTACTTC. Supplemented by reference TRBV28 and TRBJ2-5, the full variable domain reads DVKVTQSSRYLVKRTGEKVFLECVQDMDHENMFWYRQDPGLGLRLIYFSYDVKMKEKGDIPEGYSVSREKKERFSLILESASTNQTSMYLCASRVQGRETQYFGPGTRLLVL.

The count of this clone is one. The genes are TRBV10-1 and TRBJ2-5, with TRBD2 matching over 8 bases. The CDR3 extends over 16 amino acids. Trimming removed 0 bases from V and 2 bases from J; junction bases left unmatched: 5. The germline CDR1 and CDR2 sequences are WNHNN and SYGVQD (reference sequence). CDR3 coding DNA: TGCGCCAGCAGTGAGTCGAGAAGCGGGGGTCAAGAGACCCAGTACTTC. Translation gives CASSESRSGGQETQYF.

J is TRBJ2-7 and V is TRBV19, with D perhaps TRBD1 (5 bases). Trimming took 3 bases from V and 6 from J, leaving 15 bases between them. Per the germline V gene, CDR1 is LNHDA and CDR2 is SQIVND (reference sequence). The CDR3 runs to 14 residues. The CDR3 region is CASSMVGRVSEQYF. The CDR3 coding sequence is TGTGCCAGTAGTATGGTAGGCAGGGTAAGCGAGCAGTACTTC.

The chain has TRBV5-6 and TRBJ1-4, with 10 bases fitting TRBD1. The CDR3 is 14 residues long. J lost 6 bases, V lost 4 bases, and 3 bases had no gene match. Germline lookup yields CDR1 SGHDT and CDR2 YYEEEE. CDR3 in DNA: TGTGCCAGCAGCCGGGACAGGGGTTATGAAAAACTGTTTTTT. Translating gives CASSRDRGYEKLFF.

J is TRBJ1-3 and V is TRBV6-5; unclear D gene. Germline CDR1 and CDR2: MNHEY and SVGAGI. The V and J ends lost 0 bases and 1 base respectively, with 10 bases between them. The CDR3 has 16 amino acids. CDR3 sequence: CASSYSPTGSGNTIYF. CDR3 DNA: TGTGCCAGCAGTTACTCCCCGACGGGTTCTGGAAACACCATATATTTT.

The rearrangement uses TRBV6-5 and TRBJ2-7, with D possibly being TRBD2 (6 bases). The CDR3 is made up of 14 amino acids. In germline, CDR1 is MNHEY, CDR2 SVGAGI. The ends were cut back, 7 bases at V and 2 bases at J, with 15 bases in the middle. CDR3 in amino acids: CASKPGDSTYEQYF. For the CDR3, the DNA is TGTGCCAGCAAACCGGGGGACTCAACCTACGAGCAGTACTTC.

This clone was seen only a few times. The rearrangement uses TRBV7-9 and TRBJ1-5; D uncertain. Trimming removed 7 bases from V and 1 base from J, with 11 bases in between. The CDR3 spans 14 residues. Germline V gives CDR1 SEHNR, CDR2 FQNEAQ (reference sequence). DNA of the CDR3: TGTGCCAGCACCCTTAGCGGGAGCAATCAGCCCCAGCATTTT. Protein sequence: CASTLSGSNQPQHF.

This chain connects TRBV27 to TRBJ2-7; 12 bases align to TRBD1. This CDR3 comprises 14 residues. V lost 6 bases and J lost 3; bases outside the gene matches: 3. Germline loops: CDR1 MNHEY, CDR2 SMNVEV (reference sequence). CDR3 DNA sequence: TGTGCCAGCAGGGGACAGGGGGCTGACTACGAGCAGTACTTC. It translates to CASRGQGADYEQYF.

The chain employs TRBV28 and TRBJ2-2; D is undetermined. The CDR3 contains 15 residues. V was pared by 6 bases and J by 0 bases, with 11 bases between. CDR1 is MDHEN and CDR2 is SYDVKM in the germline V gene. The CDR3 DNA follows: TGTGCCAGCAGCTTGGTGGCCTCGAACACCGGGGAGCTGTTTTTT. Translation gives CASSLVASNTGELFF.

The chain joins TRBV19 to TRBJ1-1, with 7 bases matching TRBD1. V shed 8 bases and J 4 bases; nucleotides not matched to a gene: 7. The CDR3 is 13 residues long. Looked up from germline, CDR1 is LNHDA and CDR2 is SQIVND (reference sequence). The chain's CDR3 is CASADRLGTEAFF. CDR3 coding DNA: TGTGCCAGTGCGGACAGGCTTGGCACTGAAGCTTTCTTT.

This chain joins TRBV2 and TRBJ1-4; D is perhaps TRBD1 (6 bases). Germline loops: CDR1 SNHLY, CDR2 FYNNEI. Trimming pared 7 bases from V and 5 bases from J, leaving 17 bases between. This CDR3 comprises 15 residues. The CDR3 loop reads CASKAGAGTNEKLFF. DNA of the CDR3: TGTGCCAGCAAGGCAGGGGCCGGGACAAATGAAAAACTGTTTTTT.

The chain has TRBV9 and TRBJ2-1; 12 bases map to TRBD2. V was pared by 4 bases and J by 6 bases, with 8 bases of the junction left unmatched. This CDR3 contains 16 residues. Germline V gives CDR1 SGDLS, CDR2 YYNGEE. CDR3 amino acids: CASSPSGRASPNEQFF. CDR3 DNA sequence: TGTGCCAGCAGCCCTAGCGGGAGGGCCTCTCCCAATGAGCAGTTCTTC.

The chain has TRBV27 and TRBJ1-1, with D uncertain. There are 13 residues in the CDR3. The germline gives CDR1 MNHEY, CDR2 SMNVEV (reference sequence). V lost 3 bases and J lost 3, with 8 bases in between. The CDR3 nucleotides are TGTGCCAGCAGTTTGACAAGTCACACTGAAGCTTTCTTT. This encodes CASSLTSHTEAFF.

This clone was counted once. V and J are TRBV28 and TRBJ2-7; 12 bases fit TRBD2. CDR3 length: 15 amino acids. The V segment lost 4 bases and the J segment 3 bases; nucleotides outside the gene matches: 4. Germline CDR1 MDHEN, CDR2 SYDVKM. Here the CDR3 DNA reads TGTGCCAGCAGTTCCCTAGCGGGGGGGCTCTACGAGCAGTACTTC. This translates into CASSSLAGGLYEQYF.

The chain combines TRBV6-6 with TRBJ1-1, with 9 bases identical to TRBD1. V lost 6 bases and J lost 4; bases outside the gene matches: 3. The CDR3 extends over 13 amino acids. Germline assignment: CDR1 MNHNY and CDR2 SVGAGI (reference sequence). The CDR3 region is CASRPTGGTEAFF. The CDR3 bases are TGTGCCAGCAGACCGACAGGGGGCACTGAAGCTTTCTTT.

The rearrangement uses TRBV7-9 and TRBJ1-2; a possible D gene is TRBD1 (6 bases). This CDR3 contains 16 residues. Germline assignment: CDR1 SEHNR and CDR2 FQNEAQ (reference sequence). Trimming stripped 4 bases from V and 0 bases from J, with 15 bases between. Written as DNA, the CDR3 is TGTGCCAGCAGCTCCAACCGGGACACACCTAACTATGGCTACACCTTC. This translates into CASSSNRDTPNYGYTF. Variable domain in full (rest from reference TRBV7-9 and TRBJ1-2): DTGVSQNPRHKITKRGQNVTFRCDPISEHNRLYWYRQTLGQGPEFLTYFQNEAQLEKSRLLSDRFSAERPKGSFSTLEIQRTEQGDSAMYLCASSSNRDTPNYGYTFGSGTRLTVV.

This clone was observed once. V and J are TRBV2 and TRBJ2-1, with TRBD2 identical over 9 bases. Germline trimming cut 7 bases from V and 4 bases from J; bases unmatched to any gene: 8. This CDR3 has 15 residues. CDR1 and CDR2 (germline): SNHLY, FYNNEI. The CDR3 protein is CASNRAGGTYNEQFF. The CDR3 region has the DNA TGTGCCAGCAACAGGGCGGGGGGGACATACAATGAGCAGTTCTTC.

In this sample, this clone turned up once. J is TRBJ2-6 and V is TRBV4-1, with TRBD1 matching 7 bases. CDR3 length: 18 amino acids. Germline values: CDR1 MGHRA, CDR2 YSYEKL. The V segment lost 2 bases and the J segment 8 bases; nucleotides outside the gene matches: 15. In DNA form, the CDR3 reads TGCGCCAGCAGCCAATTTCATGGACAGGCTTGGGGGACCAACGTCCTGACTTTC. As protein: CASSQFHGQAWGTNVLTF.

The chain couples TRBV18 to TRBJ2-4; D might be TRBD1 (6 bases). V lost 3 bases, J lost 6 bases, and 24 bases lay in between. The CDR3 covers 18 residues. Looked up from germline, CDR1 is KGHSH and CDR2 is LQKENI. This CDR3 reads CASSPRGLSTSLRNIQYF. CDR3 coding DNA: TGTGCCAGCTCACCCAGGGGCTTATCCACGAGCTTGAGAAACATTCAGTACTTC.

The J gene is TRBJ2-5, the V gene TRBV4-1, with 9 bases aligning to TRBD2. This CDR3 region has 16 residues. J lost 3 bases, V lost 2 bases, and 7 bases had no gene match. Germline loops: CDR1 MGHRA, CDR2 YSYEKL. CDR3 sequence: CASSQRVPSGEETQYF. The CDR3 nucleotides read TGCGCCAGCAGCCAAAGGGTCCCTAGCGGGGAAGAGACCCAGTACTTC.

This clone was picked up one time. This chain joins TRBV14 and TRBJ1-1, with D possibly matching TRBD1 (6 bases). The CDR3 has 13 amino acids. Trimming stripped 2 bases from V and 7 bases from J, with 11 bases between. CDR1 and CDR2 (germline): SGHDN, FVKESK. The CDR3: CASSQYRTVEAFF. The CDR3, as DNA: TGTGCCAGCAGCCAATACCGGACAGTTGAAGCTTTCTTT.

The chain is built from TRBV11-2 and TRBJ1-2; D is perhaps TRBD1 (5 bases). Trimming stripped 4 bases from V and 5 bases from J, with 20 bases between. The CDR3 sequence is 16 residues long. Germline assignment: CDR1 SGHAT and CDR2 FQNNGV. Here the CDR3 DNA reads TGTGCCAGCAGCTCGGGACGGGGGAGTTTTGGGTATGGCTACACCTTC. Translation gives CASSSGRGSFGYGYTF.